The subject of this entry is one T cell receptor beta chain. Study processing details: Amplification of reference gene primers provided the estimated nucleated cell counts. Sequencing used immunoSEQ multiplex PCR; TCRdb keeps in-frame clones, though not all of them. That table supplies the V and J calls and clone size; D and trimming were determined from the DNA. The sample has approximately 200,000 clones, 86% seen once. Those who participated ranged in age from roughly 18 to 89 years and resided in 20 to 30 US areas. Cohort allocation depended upon clinical history that participants reported. These data belong to a study of blood T cell repertoires in COVID-19. With V trimmed by 5 bases and J by 5 bases, 14 bases remained unmatched. The germline V gene encodes CDR1 MNHEY and CDR2 SMNVEV (reference sequence). The CDR3 runs to 18 residues.

The sequence derives from a woman aged 25 to 45 who had been exposed to COVID-19. This rearrangement joins TRBV27 to TRBJ1-6; TRBD1 matches 8 bases. The sequencing sample was made of PBMCs or T cells enriched from blood (not recorded which). The CDR3 DNA reads as TGTGCCAGCAGTCTAGACAGGGGCGGGCTGTGGGATAATTCACCCCTCCACTTT. Protein sequence: CASSLDRGGLWDNSPLHF.